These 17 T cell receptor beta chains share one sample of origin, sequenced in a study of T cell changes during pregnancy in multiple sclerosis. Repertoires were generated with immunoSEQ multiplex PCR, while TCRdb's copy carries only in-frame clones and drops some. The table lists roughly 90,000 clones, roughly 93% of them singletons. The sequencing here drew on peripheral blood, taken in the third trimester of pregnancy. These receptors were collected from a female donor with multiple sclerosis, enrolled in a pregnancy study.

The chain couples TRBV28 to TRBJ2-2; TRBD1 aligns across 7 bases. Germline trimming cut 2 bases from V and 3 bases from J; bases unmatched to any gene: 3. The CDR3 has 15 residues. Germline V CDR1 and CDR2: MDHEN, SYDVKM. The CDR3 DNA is TGTGCCAGCAGTTTACCCCAGGGGGACACCGGGGAGCTGTTTTTT. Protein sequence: CASSLPQGDTGELFF. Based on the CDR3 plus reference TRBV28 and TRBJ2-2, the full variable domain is DVKVTQSSRYLVKRTGEKVFLECVQDMDHENMFWYRQDPGLGLRLIYFSYDVKMKEKGDIPEGYSVSREKKERFSLILESASTNQTSMYLCASSLPQGDTGELFFGEGSRLTVL.

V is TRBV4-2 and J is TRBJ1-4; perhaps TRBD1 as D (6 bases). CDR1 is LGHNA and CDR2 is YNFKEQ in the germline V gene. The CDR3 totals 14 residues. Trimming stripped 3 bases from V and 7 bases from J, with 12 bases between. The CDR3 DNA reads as TGTGCCAGCAGCCAGACAGGTGGAGGTGAAAAACTGTTTTTT. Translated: CASSQTGGGEKLFF.

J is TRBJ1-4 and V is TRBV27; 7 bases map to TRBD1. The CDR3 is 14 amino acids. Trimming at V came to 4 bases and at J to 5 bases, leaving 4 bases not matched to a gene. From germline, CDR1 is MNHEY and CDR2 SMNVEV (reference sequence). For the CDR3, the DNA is TGTGCCAGCAGTTACGGGACAGTGAATGAAAAACTGTTTTTT. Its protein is CASSYGTVNEKLFF.

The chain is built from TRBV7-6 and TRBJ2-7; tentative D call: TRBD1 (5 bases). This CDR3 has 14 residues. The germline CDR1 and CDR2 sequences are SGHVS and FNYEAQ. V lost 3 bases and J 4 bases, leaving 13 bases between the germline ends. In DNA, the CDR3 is TGTGCCAGCAGCTTTGGTCCCGCAGGGTACGAGCAGTACTTC. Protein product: CASSFGPAGYEQYF. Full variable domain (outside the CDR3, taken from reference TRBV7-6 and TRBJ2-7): GAGVSQSPRYKVTKRGQDVALRCDPISGHVSLYWYRQALGQGPEFLTYFNYEAQQDKSGLPNDRFSAERPEGSISTLTIQRTEQRDSAMYRCASSFGPAGYEQYFGPGTRLTVT.

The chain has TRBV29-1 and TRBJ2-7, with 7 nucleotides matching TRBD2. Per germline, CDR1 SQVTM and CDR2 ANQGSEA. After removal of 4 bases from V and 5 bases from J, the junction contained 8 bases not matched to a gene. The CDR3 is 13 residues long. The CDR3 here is CSVGGGSGNEQYF. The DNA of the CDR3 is TGCAGCGTTGGGGGGGGTTCTGGGAACGAGCAGTACTTC.

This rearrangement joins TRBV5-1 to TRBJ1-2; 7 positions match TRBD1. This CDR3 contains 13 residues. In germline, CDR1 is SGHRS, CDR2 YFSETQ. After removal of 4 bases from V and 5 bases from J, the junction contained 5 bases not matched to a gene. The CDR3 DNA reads TGCGCCAGCAGCGTCGACAGGGCTTATGGCTACACCTTC. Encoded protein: CASSVDRAYGYTF.

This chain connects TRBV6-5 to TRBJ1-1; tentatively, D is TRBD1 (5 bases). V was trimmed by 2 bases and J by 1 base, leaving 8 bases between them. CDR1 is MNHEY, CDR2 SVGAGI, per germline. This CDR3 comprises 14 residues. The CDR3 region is CASSYGGENTEAFF. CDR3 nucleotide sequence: TGTGCCAGCAGTTACGGGGGGGAGAACACTGAAGCTTTCTTT.

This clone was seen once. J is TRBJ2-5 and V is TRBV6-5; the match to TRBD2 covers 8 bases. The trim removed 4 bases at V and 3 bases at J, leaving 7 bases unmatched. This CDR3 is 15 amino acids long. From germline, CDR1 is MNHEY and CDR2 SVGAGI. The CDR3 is CASSSILGGEETQYF. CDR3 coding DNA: TGTGCCAGCAGTTCAATACTCGGGGGGGAAGAGACCCAGTACTTC.

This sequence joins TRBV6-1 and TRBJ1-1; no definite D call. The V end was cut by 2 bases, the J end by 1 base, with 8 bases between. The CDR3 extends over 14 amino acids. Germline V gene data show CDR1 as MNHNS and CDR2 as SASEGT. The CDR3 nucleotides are TGTGCCAGCAGTGAACAGGATCCGAACACTGAAGCTTTCTTT. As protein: CASSEQDPNTEAFF.

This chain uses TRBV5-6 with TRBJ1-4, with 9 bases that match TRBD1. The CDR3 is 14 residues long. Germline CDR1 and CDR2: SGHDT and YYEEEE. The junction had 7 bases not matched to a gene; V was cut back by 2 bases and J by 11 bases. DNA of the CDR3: TGTGCCAGCAGCTTTGGGGACAGGGCGCGGAAACTGTTTTTT. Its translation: CASSFGDRARKLFF. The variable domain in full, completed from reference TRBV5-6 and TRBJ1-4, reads DAGVTQSPTHLIKTRGQQVTLRCSPKSGHDTVSWYQQALGQGPQFIFQYYEEEERQRGNFPDRFSGHQFPNYSSELNVNALLLGDSALYLCASSFGDRARKLFFGSGTQLSVL.

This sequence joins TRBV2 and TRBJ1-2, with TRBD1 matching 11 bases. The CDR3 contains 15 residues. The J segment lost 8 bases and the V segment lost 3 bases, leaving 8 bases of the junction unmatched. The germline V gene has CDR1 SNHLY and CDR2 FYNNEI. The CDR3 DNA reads TGTGCCAGCAGTGATCCCGGGACAGGGGGACGCGGCTACACCTTC. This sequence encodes CASSDPGTGGRGYTF.

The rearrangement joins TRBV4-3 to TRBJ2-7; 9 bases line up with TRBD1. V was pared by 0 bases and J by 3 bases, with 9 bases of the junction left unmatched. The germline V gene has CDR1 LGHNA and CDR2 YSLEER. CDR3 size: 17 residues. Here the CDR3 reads CASSQETGTGQIYEQYF. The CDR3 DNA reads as TGCGCCAGCAGCCAAGAAACCGGGACAGGGCAAATCTACGAGCAGTACTTC.

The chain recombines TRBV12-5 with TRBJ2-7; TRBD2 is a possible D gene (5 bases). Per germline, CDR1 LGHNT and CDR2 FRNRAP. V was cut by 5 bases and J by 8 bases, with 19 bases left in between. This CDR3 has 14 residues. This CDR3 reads CASGPTIGGQKQYF. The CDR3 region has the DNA TGTGCTAGTGGTCCCACGATAGGCGGGCAGAAGCAGTACTTC.

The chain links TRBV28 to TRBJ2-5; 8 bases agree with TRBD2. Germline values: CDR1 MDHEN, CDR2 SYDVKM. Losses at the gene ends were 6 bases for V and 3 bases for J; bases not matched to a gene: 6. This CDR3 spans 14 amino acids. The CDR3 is CASSGTRGEETQYF. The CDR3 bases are TGTGCCAGCAGCGGGACTAGGGGCGAAGAGACCCAGTACTTC.

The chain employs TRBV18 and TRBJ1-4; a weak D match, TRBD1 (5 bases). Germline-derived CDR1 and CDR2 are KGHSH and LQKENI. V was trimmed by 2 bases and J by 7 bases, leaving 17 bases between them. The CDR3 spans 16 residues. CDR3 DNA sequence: TGTGCCAGCTCACCAGAGGTCAGGGAATCAGGTGAAAAACTGTTTTTT. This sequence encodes CASSPEVRESGEKLFF.

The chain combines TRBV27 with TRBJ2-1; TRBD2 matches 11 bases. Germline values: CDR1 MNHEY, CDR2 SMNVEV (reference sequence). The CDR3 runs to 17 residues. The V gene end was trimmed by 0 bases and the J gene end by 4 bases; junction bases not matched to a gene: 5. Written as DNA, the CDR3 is TGTGCCAGCAGTTTATCCGTAGCGGGAGGGTGGTACAATGAGCAGTTCTTC. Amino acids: CASSLSVAGGWYNEQFF.

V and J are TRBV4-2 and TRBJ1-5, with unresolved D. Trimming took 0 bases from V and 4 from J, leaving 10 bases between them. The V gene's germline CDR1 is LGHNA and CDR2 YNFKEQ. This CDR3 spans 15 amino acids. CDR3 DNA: TGTGCCAGCAGCCAAGATCGGTTGCGGAATCAGCCCCAGCATTTT. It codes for CASSQDRLRNQPQHF.